This T cell receptor (beta chain) appears in the sequencing data of a study of identical twins. The germline V gene has CDR1 MNHEY and CDR2 SVGEGT. This CDR3 spans 14 amino acids. V lost 0 bases, J lost 6 bases, and 9 bases lay in between. TCRdb reanalysed the 5' RACE reads using MiXCR and keeps one entry per CDR3 protein. The sample contains approximately 700,000 distinct CDR3 sequences, roughly 18% of which appear only once. These data also formed part of another study, on T cells expressing NK-cell markers.

Sample: PBMCs. The gene calls are TRBV6-2 or TRBV6-3 and TRBJ1-5, with a possible D match to TRBD1 (5 bases). This clonotype was sampled from a woman between 18 and 29 years old in good health. The CDR3 bases are TGTGCCAGCAGTTACTCGGGGGTTATTCAGCCCCAGCATTTT. As protein: CASSYSGVIQPQHF.